This T cell receptor beta chain was identified in a study of blood T cell repertoires in COVID-19. The overall study: Nucleic acid was either cDNA or gDNA, and it came from T cells, B-cell-depleted T cells, or PBMCs.

Only a few counts were recorded for this clone. Original processing methods: Reference gene primer amplification yielded estimated nucleated cell counts. Sequencing used immunoSEQ multiplex PCR; TCRdb keeps in-frame clones, though not all of them. V and J calls and clone size are those listed in that table; D and trimming were worked out from the DNA. Of about 92,000 clones listed, 70% to 85% are singletons. The germline V gene has CDR1 LNHDA and CDR2 SQIVND (reference sequence). The V segment lost 2 bases and the J segment 1 base; nucleotides outside the gene matches: 0. This CDR3 region has 14 residues.

J is TRBJ2-3 and V is TRBV19; TRBD2 agrees at 7 bases. Sequencing was done on a sample of peripheral blood. The TCR originated in a woman in her sixties in a cohort sampled during active or convalescent COVID-19. CDR3 region: CASSIRGGTDTQYF. The DNA for the CDR3 is TGTGCCAGTAGTATACGGGGGGGCACAGATACGCAGTATTTT.